Listed here are 18 T cell receptor beta chains from one sample, sequenced in a study of identical twins. TCRdb re-analysed the 5' RACE reads in MiXCR, keeping a single row per CDR3 protein. The sample lists 200,000 to 300,000 distinct CDR3 sequences, about 10% occurring once. The sample taken for sequencing was memory T cells sorted from blood. The receptors were sampled from a man aged 50 to 60 in good health.

This clonotype showed up many times. This chain joins TRBV29-1 and TRBJ1-5; 8 nucleotides line up with TRBD1. Per the germline V gene, CDR1 is SQVTM and CDR2 is ANQGSEA. The trim removed 6 bases at V and 5 bases at J, leaving 6 bases unmatched. This CDR3 contains 13 residues. The DNA for the CDR3 is TGCAGCGTGTTGACAGGGGAATATCAGCCCCAGCATTTT. Protein product: CSVLTGEYQPQHF.

The chain uses TRBV20-1 and TRBJ1-1; D is unresolved. The V end lost 2 bases, the J end lost 5 bases, and 12 bases lay between the germline ends. Germline loops: CDR1 DFQATT, CDR2 SNEGSKA (reference sequence). The CDR3 sequence is 13 residues long. The CDR3 DNA is TGCAGTGCTAGACTCGATCCGGGTACTGAAGCTTTCTTT. It is translated as CSARLDPGTEAFF.

The chain links TRBV27 to TRBJ2-3, with TRBD2 matching 9 bases. Germline trimming cut 2 bases from V and 5 bases from J; bases unmatched to any gene: 8. The CDR3 is 16 amino acids. Germline CDR1 is MNHEY and CDR2 is SMNVEV (reference sequence). Written as DNA, the CDR3 is TGTGCCAGCAGTTTAGTAGGCGGGGGGGCCGAAGATACGCAGTATTTT. Amino acid sequence: CASSLVGGGAEDTQYF.

The table lists this clonotype with a few counts. The chain combines TRBV6-2 or TRBV6-3 with TRBJ1-2, with 11 bases that match TRBD1. CDR3 length: 15 amino acids. Trimming removed 5 bases from V and 8 bases from J; junction bases left unmatched: 10. The germline V gene has CDR1 MNHEY and CDR2 SVGEGT. This CDR3 reads CASSLAGTGGGGYTF. As DNA, the CDR3 is TGTGCCAGCAGTCTCGCCGGGACAGGGGGAGGAGGCTACACCTTC.

The chain links TRBV6-2 or TRBV6-3 to TRBJ2-7; no firm D call. The CDR3 has 12 amino acids. Germline CDR1 is MNHEY and CDR2 is SVGEGT. The germline V and J ends were trimmed by 5 bases and 6 bases, with 11 bases remaining between them. CDR3 loop: CASSIDTCEQYF. The CDR3 nucleotides are TGTGCCAGCAGTATAGATACCTGCGAGCAGTACTTC.

This clonotype was recorded at least ten times. The V gene is TRBV4-3, the J gene TRBJ1-4; D gene unclear. V was clipped by 0 bases and J by 2 bases, with 7 bases between them. This CDR3 has 15 residues. Germline assignment: CDR1 LGHNA and CDR2 YSLEER. CDR3: CASSQDQRTNEKLFF. CDR3 coding DNA: TGCGCCAGCAGCCAAGATCAGCGTACTAATGAAAAACTGTTTTTT.

This clonotype was recorded at least ten times. The chain couples TRBV20-1 to TRBJ2-1, with 9 bases that match TRBD2. Germline trimming cut 6 bases from V and 4 bases from J; bases unmatched to any gene: 4. CDR3 length equals 13 residues. CDR1 is DFQATT and CDR2 is SNEGSKA in the germline V gene (reference sequence). The CDR3 bases are TGCAGTGCGACTAGCGGAGATTACAATGAGCAGTTCTTC. Amino acids: CSATSGDYNEQFF.

The CDR3 loop reads CASSQDLWDRGYTDTQYF. The CDR3 coding sequence is TGTGCCAGCAGCCAAGATCTGTGGGACAGGGGATACACAGATACGCAGTATTTT. The chain couples TRBV4-2 to TRBJ2-3, with 10 bases matching TRBD1. In germline, CDR1 is LGHNA, CDR2 YNFKEQ. Losses at the gene ends were 0 bases for V and 2 bases for J; bases not matched to a gene: 8. This CDR3 has 18 amino acids.

In this sample, this clonotype turned up many times. The chain uses TRBV29-1 and TRBJ2-7, with a weak D call TRBD2 (5 bases). The germline V and J ends were trimmed by 6 bases and 4 bases, with 13 bases remaining between them. This CDR3 region has 12 residues. The V gene's germline CDR1 is SQVTM and CDR2 ANQGSEA. DNA for the CDR3: TGCAGCGTCGGCCCGGACTTTTACGAGCAGTACTTC. This gives the protein CSVGPDFYEQYF.

This clonotype was observed at least ten times. The chain joins TRBV6-1 to TRBJ1-6; D perhaps matches TRBD1 (5 bases). The CDR3 runs 13 residues. Germline CDR1 is MNHNS and CDR2 is SASEGT. V was shortened by 4 bases and J by 7 bases, with 8 bases between the two germline ends. The chain's CDR3 is CASSGGGNSPLHF. In nucleotides, the CDR3 is TGTGCCAGCAGTGGGGGGGGGAATTCACCCCTCCACTTT.

The chain uses TRBV6-2 or TRBV6-3 and TRBJ2-3; tentative D call: TRBD1 (7 bases). The V end lost 11 bases, the J end lost 1 base, and 16 bases lay between the germline ends. The germline V gene has CDR1 MNHEY and CDR2 SVGEGT. This CDR3 region has 14 residues. CDR3 region: CASRRGPGTDTQYF. The CDR3 coding sequence is TGTGCCTCCAGGAGGGGGCCCGGCACAGATACGCAGTATTTT.

There are many counts of this clonotype. This chain joins TRBV4-2 and TRBJ1-2, with D possibly being TRBD1 (5 bases). Germline V lookup: CDR1 LGHNA, CDR2 YNFKEQ. Between the trimmed V and J ends, which lost 2 bases and 7 bases, there was a span of 11 bases. This CDR3 region has 13 residues. CDR3: CASSQPREGGYTF. DNA of the CDR3: TGTGCCAGCAGCCAACCCAGGGAGGGTGGCTACACCTTC.

The chain combines TRBV6-1 with TRBJ2-3, with 10 bases matching TRBD2. There are 15 residues in the CDR3. V shed 5 bases and J 5 bases; nucleotides not matched to a gene: 7. CDR1 MNHNS and CDR2 SASEGT come from the germline V gene. The CDR3 region has the DNA TGTGCCAGCAGTCAGGGACTAGCGAGGGGAGATACGCAGTATTTT. Protein sequence: CASSQGLARGDTQYF.

This clonotype has ten or more counts. J is TRBJ1-5 and V is TRBV7-2; D call uncertain. CDR3 size: 12 residues. V lost 6 bases to trimming and J lost 5 bases, with 8 bases between them. Germline lookup yields CDR1 SGHTA and CDR2 FQGNSA. CDR3 residues: CASSFPDQPQHF. The CDR3 nucleotides are TGTGCCAGCAGTTTTCCGGATCAGCCCCAGCATTTT.

This clonotype was counted only a few times. This chain connects TRBV29-1 to TRBJ2-1, with TRBD2 matching 11 bases. CDR3 length: 15 residues. The ends lost 7 bases at V and 4 bases at J; junction bases unmatched: 9. Per the germline V gene, CDR1 is SQVTM and CDR2 is ANQGSEA. This chain's CDR3 is CSGRTGTSGYNEQFF. CDR3 bases: TGCAGCGGCCGAACAGGGACTAGCGGTTACAATGAGCAGTTCTTC.

This clonotype was observed a few times. The rearrangement links TRBV20-1 to TRBJ2-5, with 9 bases identical to TRBD1. The CDR3 runs to 16 residues. Germline V lookup: CDR1 DFQATT, CDR2 SNEGSKA (reference sequence). CDR3 in DNA: TGCAGCGCAGATGATACGGGACAGGGCAGGCGGGAGACCCAGTACTTC. This codes for CSADDTGQGRRETQYF.

The genes are TRBV2 and TRBJ2-5, with 7 bases fitting TRBD2. The CDR3 spans 16 residues. V dropped 6 bases and J dropped 1; count of bases not matched to a gene: 11. Germline CDR1 SNHLY, CDR2 FYNNEI. CDR3 nucleotide sequence: TGTGCCAGCAGGGCGCGCGGGGGAGGTCGCCAAGAGACCCAGTACTTC. As protein: CASRARGGGRQETQYF.

This clonotype has ten or more counts. This chain uses TRBV10-3 with TRBJ2-1, with 8 bases fitting TRBD2. Germline-derived CDR1 and CDR2 are ENHRY and SYGVKD. This CDR3 has 15 amino acids. Unmatched junction bases numbered 13, after V lost 10 bases and J lost 5 bases. DNA of the CDR3: TGTGCCACCGACGGCCGGGAGGGGTTCCACAATGAGCAGTTCTTC. Its protein product is CATDGREGFHNEQFF.